This entry is about one T cell receptor (beta chain). It may be a read error: a sequence one base away is much more abundant. The V gene lost 5 bases and the J gene lost 11 bases, with 15 bases spanning the gap. The CDR3 covers 12 residues. The sample belongs to a study of tumor-infiltrating lymphocytes in primary liver carcinoma. The source of the blood RNA was unsorted whole blood, and germline DNA was extracted as well. The template, roughly 550 ng total RNA, yielded TCR beta cDNA made with a constant-region primer. Slightly modified ARM-PCR with three nested multiplex PCR rounds yielded TCR beta libraries. The opening two PCR rounds, around 9 cycles each, paired TRBV1-TRBV30 forward primers with a C-beta reverse primer. TCRdb fed the multiplex PCR reads into MiXCR, producing one record per CDR3 protein. The data contain hundreds of thousands of distinct CDR3 sequences, around three fifths of them singletons.

This sequence joins TRBV12-3 or TRBV12-4 and TRBJ1-2, with a weak D call TRBD1 (6 bases). The sample comprised peripheral blood. The sequence came from a woman aged 25 to 39 with primary liver carcinoma and hepatitis B virus infection. The CDR3 DNA follows: TGTGCCAGCAGTCCGGGACACTCAAGGTACACCTTC. This sequence encodes CASSPGHSRYTF.